The 24 T cell receptor beta chains in this list originate from one sample, sequenced in a study of blood T cell repertoires in COVID-19. TCRdb's copy holds only in-frame clones and misses some; the assay was immunoSEQ multiplex PCR. In the table there are 75,000 to 80,000 clones, 88% of which are singletons. The material sequenced was peripheral blood. All receptors derive from a human donor in a cohort sampled during active COVID-19.

This chain joins TRBV14 and TRBJ2-2, with D unresolved. CDR1 SGHDN and CDR2 FVKESK come from the germline V gene. V was shortened by 1 base and J by 7 bases, with 7 bases between the two germline ends. This CDR3 spans 13 amino acids. Written as DNA, the CDR3 is TGTGCCAGCAGCCAAGTAGCTGGCGGGGAGCTGTTTTTT. It codes for CASSQVAGGELFF.

The table lists this clone with a count of one. The rearrangement joins TRBV10-3 to TRBJ2-5; possible D gene TRBD2, 7 bases. The CDR3 has 14 amino acids. In germline, CDR1 is ENHRY, CDR2 SYGVKD. V gave up 6 bases and J gave up 0 bases, with 11 bases separating them. The CDR3 coding sequence is TGTGCCATCAGGGGGGGGGCCTACCAAGAGACCCAGTACTTC. This sequence encodes CAIRGGAYQETQYF.

V and J are TRBV14 and TRBJ2-7; possibly TRBD2 for D (7 bases). Germline V gives CDR1 SGHDN, CDR2 FVKESK. The CDR3 spans 14 residues. V was clipped by 6 bases and J by 3 bases, with 15 bases between them. The CDR3 spells CASSIGGTLYEQYF. CDR3 DNA sequence: TGTGCCAGCAGTATCGGGGGGACACTCTACGAGCAGTACTTC.

The chain couples TRBV19 to TRBJ2-2, with TRBD1 matching 7 bases. This CDR3 comprises 15 residues. Looked up from germline, CDR1 is LNHDA and CDR2 is SQIVND (reference sequence). Trimming at V came to 7 bases and at J to 6 bases, leaving 11 bases not matched to a gene. The CDR3 region is CASKVTTGVPGELFF. In DNA, the CDR3 is TGTGCCAGTAAAGTAACTACAGGGGTCCCCGGGGAGCTGTTTTTT.

This chain connects TRBV6-6 to TRBJ1-2; tentatively, D is TRBD1 (5 bases). The CDR3 extends over 15 amino acids. Germline V lookup: CDR1 MNHNY, CDR2 SVGAGI (reference sequence). Trimming took 2 bases from V and 5 from J, leaving 15 bases between them. The CDR3 reads CASSYNPTGSYGYTF. DNA of the CDR3: TGTGCCAGCAGTTACAACCCAACAGGATCGTATGGCTACACCTTC.

This clone is a singleton in its sample. The rearrangement links TRBV2 to TRBJ1-2, with TRBD1 matching over 8 bases. Looked up from germline, CDR1 is SNHLY and CDR2 is FYNNEI. This CDR3 region has 14 residues. V trimming: 5 bases; J trimming: 4 bases; junction bases outside the gene matches: 6. The CDR3 is CASSQQGVGYGYTF. CDR3 DNA sequence: TGTGCCAGCAGTCAACAGGGGGTAGGCTATGGCTACACCTTC.

This chain joins TRBV2 and TRBJ2-2; TRBD1 matches 9 bases. Germline CDR1 reads SNHLY; CDR2 reads FYNNEI. The CDR3 consists of 15 residues. Trimming cost V 3 bases and J 7 bases; bases outside gene matches: 6. The CDR3 DNA follows: TGTGCCAGCAGTGAGAGGACAGGGGCCGGCGGGGAGCTGTTTTTT. Encoded protein: CASSERTGAGGELFF.

V is TRBV5-1 and J is TRBJ2-7; tentative D call: TRBD2 (6 bases). The CDR3 extends over 15 amino acids. The V end lost 2 bases, the J end lost 0 bases, and 12 bases lay between the germline ends. CDR1 SGHRS and CDR2 YFSETQ come from the germline V gene. CDR3 sequence: CASSLDGSSSYEQYF. The DNA for the CDR3 is TGCGCCAGCAGCTTAGACGGGAGTAGCTCCTACGAGCAGTACTTC.

This clone showed up just once. The chain joins TRBV5-1 to TRBJ2-2; no clear D gene. CDR1 is SGHRS and CDR2 is YFSETQ in the germline V gene. Trimming took 4 bases from V and 3 from J, leaving 7 bases between them. The CDR3 runs to 13 residues. The CDR3 coding sequence is TGCGCCAGCAGCATAACTGACACCGGGGAGCTGTTTTTT. Amino acids: CASSITDTGELFF.

This chain uses TRBV5-1 with TRBJ2-3; 7 nucleotides match TRBD1. The germline CDR1 and CDR2 sequences are SGHRS and YFSETQ. Trimming at V came to 4 bases and at J to 2 bases, leaving 4 bases not matched to a gene. The CDR3 totals 14 residues. CDR3 in DNA: TGCGCCAGCAGCCCGGACAGGTCCACAGATACGCAGTATTTT. Amino acid sequence: CASSPDRSTDTQYF.

This rearrangement joins TRBV6-5 to TRBJ2-1, with D uncertain. The CDR3 has 13 residues. Germline values: CDR1 MNHEY, CDR2 SVGAGI. V was cut by 6 bases and J by 0 bases, with 6 bases left in between. CDR3 region: CASRASSYNEQFF. CDR3 in DNA: TGTGCCAGCAGAGCAAGCTCCTACAATGAGCAGTTCTTC.

J is TRBJ2-5 and V is TRBV2, with 8 positions matching TRBD1. Germline V lookup: CDR1 SNHLY, CDR2 FYNNEI. Trimming at V came to 7 bases and at J to 4 bases, leaving 2 bases not matched to a gene. The CDR3 spans 12 residues. The CDR3 loop reads CASNTGGETQYF. CDR3 sequence (DNA): TGTGCCAGCAATACAGGGGGAGAGACCCAGTACTTC.

The chain links TRBV7-3 to TRBJ2-7; D perhaps matches TRBD1 (5 bases). Germline V gene lookup returns CDR1 SGHTA and CDR2 FQGTGA. This CDR3 is 13 amino acids long. V lost 3 bases, J lost 5 bases, and 11 bases lay in between. DNA for the CDR3: TGTGCCAGCAGCTTTGGGGTAGGGGACGAGCAGTACTTC. This encodes CASSFGVGDEQYF.

V and J are TRBV18 and TRBJ1-2, with a weak D call TRBD1 (6 bases). The CDR3 is 15 residues long. The germline V gene encodes CDR1 KGHSH and CDR2 LQKENI. Trimming shortened V by 4 bases and J by 6 bases, and 18 bases separated the two germline ends. CDR3 loop: CASSQLQGEEDGYTF. The CDR3, as DNA: TGTGCCAGCTCACAACTACAGGGTGAGGAAGATGGCTACACCTTC.

The gene calls are TRBV10-1 and TRBJ2-7, with 8 nucleotides matching TRBD1. Unmatched junction bases numbered 11, after V lost 6 bases and J lost 4 bases. This CDR3 region has 15 residues. Germline V lookup: CDR1 WNHNN, CDR2 SYGVQD (reference sequence). The CDR3 sequence is CASRTRGPLAYEQYF. DNA of the CDR3: TGCGCCAGCAGGACCAGGGGGCCACTTGCTTACGAGCAGTACTTC.

The gene calls are TRBV7-2 and TRBJ2-3, with 11 nucleotides matching TRBD1. This CDR3 has 15 amino acids. V lost 5 bases, J lost 3 bases, and 4 bases stayed unmatched. The germline V gene has CDR1 SGHTA and CDR2 FQGNSA. The CDR3 DNA reads TGTGCCAGCAGCCCCGGACAGGGGGCAACAGATACGCAGTATTTT. The encoded protein is CASSPGQGATDTQYF.

The V and J genes are TRBV2 and TRBJ2-5; 9 nucleotides align to TRBD1. CDR3 length: 16 amino acids. CDR1 is SNHLY and CDR2 is FYNNEI in the germline V gene. V lost 6 bases to trimming and J lost 2 bases; unmatched junction nucleotides: 10. The CDR3 sequence: CASRYRGRGTQETQYF. The DNA of the CDR3 is TGTGCCAGCAGGTACAGGGGGCGAGGTACGCAAGAGACCCAGTACTTC.

This chain connects TRBV2 to TRBJ2-7; D gene ambiguous. CDR3 length: 14 residues. Germline V gene sequence: CDR1 SNHLY, CDR2 FYNNEI. V lost 5 bases, J lost 4 bases, and 15 bases lay in between. CDR3: CASSRRSTEYEQYF. Written as DNA, the CDR3 is TGTGCCAGCAGTCGTAGGAGTACGGAGTACGAGCAGTACTTC.

The sample holds one count of this clone. V and J are TRBV19 and TRBJ2-1; 8 bases align to TRBD1. Trimming cost V 3 bases and J 5 bases; bases outside gene matches: 6. This CDR3 has 15 amino acids. Germline CDR1 reads LNHDA; CDR2 reads SQIVND (reference sequence). CDR3 nucleotides: TGTGCCAGTAGTATTGCAGGGGGCGCGGACAATGAGCAGTTCTTC. Its protein is CASSIAGGADNEQFF.

DNA for the CDR3: TGCAGCGTTCATAGGACAGGGGGTGGTGTCTATGGCTACACCTTC. Its translation is CSVHRTGGGVYGYTF. The chain uses TRBV29-1 and TRBJ1-2; TRBD1 aligns across 10 bases. Germline assignment: CDR1 SQVTM and CDR2 ANQGSEA. Germline trimming cut 5 bases from V and 4 bases from J; bases unmatched to any gene: 10. The CDR3 has 15 residues.

This clone was recorded once. This rearrangement joins TRBV19 to TRBJ1-2, with 8 positions matching TRBD1. V lost 7 bases, J lost 3 bases, and 7 bases stayed unmatched. From germline, CDR1 is LNHDA and CDR2 SQIVND (reference sequence). The CDR3 length is 14 residues. Written as DNA, the CDR3 is TGTGCCAGTACTCTGGACAGGGCGGACTATGGCTACACCTTC. It specifies CASTLDRADYGYTF. The full variable domain, with the rest looked up from reference TRBV19 and TRBJ1-2, is DGGITQSPKYLFRKEGQNVTLSCEQNLNHDAMYWYRQDPGQGLRLIYYSQIVNDFQKGDIAEGYSVSREKKESFPLTVTSAQKNPTAFYLCASTLDRADYGYTFGSGTRLTVV.

This chain uses TRBV6-5 with TRBJ1-1; D is perhaps TRBD1 (6 bases). V was clipped by 2 bases and J by 5 bases, with 15 bases between them. The CDR3 loop spans 15 amino acids. Germline V gene data show CDR1 as MNHEY and CDR2 as SVGAGI. This CDR3 is CASSYGTPAGTEAFF. Here the CDR3 DNA reads TGTGCCAGCAGTTACGGGACACCTGCAGGAACTGAAGCTTTCTTT.

J is TRBJ2-7 and V is TRBV6-5; 9 bases line up with TRBD1. CDR3 size: 15 residues. With 6 bases clipped from V and 2 bases from J, the junction kept 8 bases outside the gene matches. Germline V gives CDR1 MNHEY, CDR2 SVGAGI. The CDR3 DNA follows: TGTGCCAGCAGACCCGGACAGGGGAGTGCCTACGAGCAGTACTTC. This sequence encodes CASRPGQGSAYEQYF.

The chain couples TRBV5-1 to TRBJ2-7, with unresolved D. V was clipped by 7 bases and J by 0 bases, with 11 bases between them. In germline, CDR1 is SGHRS, CDR2 YFSETQ. The CDR3 loop spans 13 amino acids. The CDR3 spells CASSQSDSYEQYF. The CDR3 bases are TGCGCCAGCTCCCAGTCTGACTCCTACGAGCAGTACTTC.